What follows describes a single TCR beta chain. In its sample, this clonotype was seen a few times. Its binding antigen is unknown. Per-base qualities were not stored, and no clone one base away is much larger. This sample is drawn from a study of spatial heterogeneity in lung cancer (dated by TCRdb to about 2019). At the level of the whole study: Beta-chain transcripts were consistently detected in greater numbers than alpha-chain transcripts, which likely reflects a higher abundance of beta-chain transcripts. The study linked features of the TCR repertoire to counts of nonsynonymous mutations, which were determined by whole-exome sequencing of tumor tissue. TCR alpha and beta repertoires were quantitatively compared across multiple tumor regions, matched nontumor lung and blood in non-small cell lung cancer. In the raw uncorrected reads, each unique combination of TCR and UMI appeared more than ten times on average. Both alpha and beta chains were TCR-sequenced in 220 or so tumor regions, fewer than 80 matched nontumor lung samples and around 50 PBMC samples obtained at surgery.

General conclusions and limits of the study: Ubiquitous expanded tumor TCRs showed up in blood more often at tumor resection than at routine follow-up. Confirming at a functional level the hypothesis that regional TCRs recognize regional mutations was considered to require additional single-cell paired TCR alpha and beta sequencing.

Library preparation used 5' RACE. Sequencer: NextSeq 500. The TCR library protocol attached a unique molecular identifier to each TCR cDNA molecule to allow correction of PCR and sequencing errors. In the paper's pipeline: Decombinator tools were used for TCR identification, UMI-based error correction and CDR3 extraction. Expanded TCRs were defined as those above a frequency of 2 per 1,000, corresponding to the top 1% of the tumor frequency distribution. Renyi diversity was computed with the R vegan package after each repertoire had been subsampled 100 times to 5,000 TCRs. CDR3 similarity networks were built from amino acid triplet string-kernel similarity, connecting CDR3s with pairwise similarity above 0.82. TCRdb reprocessed the public reads (quality trimming at Q25 with fastp, clone calling with MiXCR) and kept in-frame beta chains. Identical CDR3 protein sequences are pooled into one entry, listed with their most common genes and DNA. TCRdb, not the authors, supplied the V and J calls. The sample contains 25,000 or so distinct CDR3 sequences, approximately 4.8% of them found a single time. The leading ten clones occupy around 5.5% of the sample.

CDR1 and CDR2 are drawn from the germline V gene: MNHNS, SASEGT. The cysteine opens and the phenylalanine closes a CDR3 of 13 amino acids. Left in the record is the CDR3 DNA by itself, 39 bases read in frame from the first base. Deletion took 6 bases off V and 3 bases off J, with a span of 11 bases between the germline ends. The meaning of the sample's time point label: sample taken at primary tumor resection. The donors were approximately 70 patients from the lung TRACERx cohort who had early-stage, untreated non-small cell lung cancer. TCR sequencing used whole RNA extracted from tumor and nontumor lung tissue, or from cryopreserved PBMC samples, without cell sorting. Only patients with enough RNA available from two or more tumor regions were chosen for TCR sequencing.

The receptor chain draws on TRBV6-1 and TRBJ2-5; a tentative D match to TRBD2 spans 6 bases. This clonotype was obtained from a male donor with early-stage non-small cell lung cancer. The specimen was PBMCs, collected at surgery. In nucleotide form, the sequence is TGTGCCAGCAGAAGGGGACTCGAAGAGACCCAGTACTTC. This gives the protein CASRRGLEETQYF.